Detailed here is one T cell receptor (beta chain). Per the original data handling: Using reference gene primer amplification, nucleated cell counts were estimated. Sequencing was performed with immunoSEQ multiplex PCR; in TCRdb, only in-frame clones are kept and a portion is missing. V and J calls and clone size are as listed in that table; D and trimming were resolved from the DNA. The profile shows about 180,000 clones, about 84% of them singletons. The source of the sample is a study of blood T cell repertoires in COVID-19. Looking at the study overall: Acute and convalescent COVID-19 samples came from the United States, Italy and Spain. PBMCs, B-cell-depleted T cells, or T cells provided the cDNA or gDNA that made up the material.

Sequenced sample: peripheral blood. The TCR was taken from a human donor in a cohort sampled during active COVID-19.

CDR3 protein: CASSPYYDRPTGEQYF. The DNA for the CDR3 is TGCGCCAGCAGCCCCTACTACGACAGACCCACCGGCGAGCAGTACTTC. This chain connects TRBV4-1 to TRBJ2-7; a possible D gene is TRBD1 (5 bases). The V end was cut by 4 bases, the J end by 6 bases, with 22 bases between. The CDR3 has 16 residues. Germline V lookup: CDR1 MGHRA, CDR2 YSYEKL.